The clone carrying this TCR beta chain has more than one count but fewer than ten. Unique molecular identifiers featured in how the TCRbeta library was prepared. TCRdb processed the PCR reads anew with MiXCR; each CDR3 protein has one entry. In the table there are over 200,000 distinct CDR3 sequences, roughly a tenth of which are singletons. These data come from a study of T-cell reconstitution after alpha-beta-depleted transplantation in children. The CDR3 sequence is 14 residues long. In germline, CDR1 is DFQATT, CDR2 SNEGSKA (reference sequence). Trimming at V came to 3 bases and at J to 10 bases, leaving 14 bases not matched to a gene.

The TCR sequence derives from a human donor who donated a stem cell graft to a child with acute lymphoblastic leukemia. The chain recombines TRBV20-1 with TRBJ2-5, with 7 positions matching TRBD1. The sample was PBMCs from the stem cell graft donor, taken from the stem cell graft. CDR3 sequence: CSARPGQRVYDQYF. CDR3 bases: TGCAGTGCTAGGCCGGGACAGAGGGTCTACGACCAGTACTTC.